These 22 T cell receptor beta chains originate from one sample sequenced in a study of a mutant IDH1 vaccine in newly diagnosed glioma. Antigen specificity for these receptors is unknown. The time point: week 11, during vaccination. In the vaccine, a single dose held 300 ug of the mutant IDH1 20-mer peptide, along with topical imiquimod. Only in-frame clones appear in the TCRdb table, and some are missing; sequencing was by immunoSEQ multiplex PCR. The profile covers 40,000 or so clones, with 84% appearing a single time and around 2.4% taken by the ten largest. The material was PBMCs, obtained from a glioma patient whose treatment included an IDH1 peptide vaccine. The receptor source for this set is a man aged 35 to 55 with glioma.

The chain carries TRBV23-1 and TRBJ2-7, with D tentatively TRBD1 (5 bases). TRBV23-1 belongs to the ORF category, with a function that is uncertain. This CDR3 region has 12 residues. V gave up 6 bases and J gave up 4 bases, with 10 bases separating them. The CDR3 here is CASRHDSYEQYF. The CDR3 DNA follows: TGCGCCAGCAGACACGACAGTTACGAGCAGTACTTC.

This chain joins TRBV6-6 and TRBJ2-7; maybe TRBD1 (6 bases). Germline V CDR1 and CDR2: MNHNY, SVGAGI (reference sequence). This CDR3 comprises 14 residues. Trimming cost V 8 bases and J 0 bases, with 14 bases left between them. The CDR3 spells CASGTGWSSYEQYF. Here the CDR3 DNA reads TGTGCCAGCGGTACAGGGTGGAGCTCCTACGAGCAGTACTTC.

This chain's CDR3 is CASSVGSRKSTEQYF. CDR3 DNA sequence: TGTGCCAGCAGCGTAGGGAGCAGAAAGTCCACCGAGCAGTACTTC. This rearrangement joins TRBV9 to TRBJ2-7; D not resolved. Germline loops: CDR1 SGDLS, CDR2 YYNGEE. V lost 0 bases to trimming and J lost 6 bases, with 16 bases between them. The CDR3 runs to 15 residues. Using reference TRBV9 and TRBJ2-7 for the parts outside the CDR3, the full variable domain is DSGVTQTPKHLITATGQRVTLRCSPRSGDLSVYWYQQSLDQGLQFLIQYYNGEERAKGNILERFSAQQFPDLHSELNLSSLELGDSALYFCASSVGSRKSTEQYFGPGTRLTVT.

The rearrangement joins TRBV7-6 to TRBJ2-1; tentatively, D is TRBD2 (6 bases). With 0 bases removed from V and 9 bases from J, the gap between germline ends came to 12 bases. CDR3 length equals 14 residues. CDR1 and CDR2 from the germline V gene are SGHVS and FNYEAQ. Written as DNA, the CDR3 is TGTGCCAGCAGCTTAGCCGGGAGCGGACGTGAGCAGTTCTTC. This gives the protein CASSLAGSGREQFF.

The chain links TRBV7-9 to TRBJ2-2; 7 nucleotides match TRBD1. CDR1 SEHNR and CDR2 FQNEAQ come from the germline V gene (reference sequence). The CDR3 consists of 17 residues. V was pared by 4 bases and J by 2 bases, with 10 bases of the junction left unmatched. The CDR3: CASSYRHRGVNTGELFF. The CDR3, as DNA: TGTGCCAGCAGCTATCGGCACAGGGGCGTCAACACCGGGGAGCTGTTTTTT.

The chain employs TRBV7-6 and TRBJ2-7, with TRBD1 identical over 10 bases. The V gene end was trimmed by 5 bases and the J gene end by 7 bases; junction bases not matched to a gene: 11. The CDR3 length is 15 residues. From germline, CDR1 is SGHVS and CDR2 FNYEAQ. The CDR3 nucleotides are TGTGCCAGCAGCCCAAGGGGACAGGGGTCCAGTGAGCAGTACTTC. This sequence encodes CASSPRGQGSSEQYF.

The chain has TRBV2 and TRBJ2-1; 8 nucleotides line up with TRBD2. J lost 0 bases, V lost 6 bases, and 7 bases had no gene match. CDR1 and CDR2 (germline): SNHLY, FYNNEI. The CDR3 contains 16 residues. CDR3 sequence reads: CASRGGTRSSYNEQFF. The DNA for the CDR3 is TGTGCCAGCAGGGGGGGGACTAGGAGCTCCTACAATGAGCAGTTCTTC.

The chain has TRBV5-1 and TRBJ2-3, with 9 bases fitting TRBD1. In germline, CDR1 is SGHRS, CDR2 YFSETQ. The CDR3 spans 15 residues. V shed 7 bases, J shed 5 bases, and the junction held 11 bases outside the gene matches. This CDR3 reads CASAPGTGFGDTQYF. In DNA form, the CDR3 reads TGCGCCAGCGCTCCAGGGACAGGGTTTGGAGATACGCAGTATTTT.

This rearrangement joins TRBV12-5 to TRBJ2-4; TRBD1 aligns across 8 bases. CDR1 is LGHNT, CDR2 FRNRAP, per germline. The V segment lost 7 bases and the J segment 2 bases; nucleotides outside the gene matches: 7. The CDR3 is made up of 15 amino acids. The CDR3 loop reads CASADRGLTKNIQYF. The CDR3 DNA reads as TGTGCTAGTGCCGACAGGGGCTTAACCAAAAACATTCAGTACTTC.

The chain has TRBV10-3 and TRBJ2-7, with D unclear. V lost 4 bases, J lost 6 bases, and 13 bases lay in between. The CDR3 spans 13 residues. Looked up from germline, CDR1 is ENHRY and CDR2 is SYGVKD. The CDR3 sequence is CAISVPPTGEQYF. CDR3 DNA sequence: TGTGCCATCAGTGTCCCCCCCACCGGCGAGCAGTACTTC.

The V gene is TRBV9, the J gene TRBJ2-3; 9 nucleotides align to TRBD2. With V trimmed by 3 bases and J by 4 bases, 15 bases remained unmatched. The CDR3 has 18 amino acids. CDR1 is SGDLS, CDR2 YYNGEE, per germline. The CDR3 sequence is CASSAPLLAGRAADTQYF. The DNA of the CDR3 is TGTGCCAGCAGCGCTCCTCTCCTAGCGGGACGGGCGGCAGATACGCAGTATTTT.

This clone turned up a few times. V usage is TRBV15 and J usage is TRBJ2-3; TRBD2 aligns across 11 bases. Germline loops: CDR1 LNHNV, CDR2 YYDKDF (reference sequence). There are 15 residues in the CDR3. With V trimmed by 8 bases and J by 6 bases, 10 bases remained unmatched. This CDR3 reads CATHSGVAGGDTQYF. The CDR3 DNA reads TGTGCCACCCACTCAGGGGTAGCGGGAGGGGATACGCAGTATTTT.

The chain is built from TRBV4-2 and TRBJ2-7, with D possibly being TRBD2 (5 bases). Deletions cut 6 bases from V and 6 bases from J, with 21 bases between. This CDR3 comprises 15 residues. Germline V gene data show CDR1 as LGHNA and CDR2 as YNFKEQ. The chain's CDR3 is CASSHDYQLRGEQYF. DNA for the CDR3: TGTGCCAGCAGTCACGACTATCAACTTAGAGGCGAGCAGTACTTC.

This clone has just one count. This chain uses TRBV4-1 with TRBJ2-7; a possible D gene is TRBD1 (5 bases). Germline V lookup: CDR1 MGHRA, CDR2 YSYEKL. V dropped 3 bases and J dropped 2 bases, with 8 bases sitting between them. This CDR3 spans 13 amino acids. In nucleotides, the CDR3 is TGCGCCAGCAGCCACGCAGGGACCTACGAGCAGTACTTC. Protein: CASSHAGTYEQYF.

The chain has TRBV7-8 and TRBJ2-3; D might be TRBD1 or TRBD2, each matching 5 bases. CDR1 is SGHVS and CDR2 is FQNEAQ in the germline V gene. Trimming shortened V by 1 base and J by 11 bases, and 16 bases separated the two germline ends. This CDR3 spans 14 amino acids. The CDR3 region has the DNA TGTGCCAGCAGCTTAGATGCCAGGGAGTTAGGGCAGTATTTT. This translates into CASSLDARELGQYF.

The chain carries TRBV4-1 and TRBJ1-2; no definite D call. Germline loops: CDR1 MGHRA, CDR2 YSYEKL. CDR3 length equals 15 residues. The V end lost 0 bases, the J end lost 6 bases, and 14 bases lay between the germline ends. The CDR3 DNA follows: TGCGCCAGCAGCCAAGAAGGCGGAGGGTACGATGGCTACACCTTC. Amino acid sequence: CASSQEGGGYDGYTF.

This clone was detected only once. The gene calls are TRBV10-2 and TRBJ1-5; 11 nucleotides match TRBD1. The germline V gene has CDR1 WSHSY and CDR2 SAAADI. There are 16 residues in the CDR3. V was clipped by 8 bases and J by 4 bases; unmatched bases: 10. CDR3 coding DNA: TGCGCCAGCGGTGGGATAGGGGACAGGGGGAATCAGCCCCAGCATTTT. This codes for CASGGIGDRGNQPQHF.

This rearrangement joins TRBV9 to TRBJ1-1; a weak D match, TRBD1 (6 bases). CDR3 size: 15 residues. Per germline, CDR1 SGDLS and CDR2 YYNGEE. Trimming shortened V by 2 bases and J by 4 bases, and 15 bases separated the two germline ends. This CDR3 reads CASSVAQGWVTEAFF. The CDR3 DNA is TGTGCCAGCAGCGTGGCTCAGGGGTGGGTCACTGAAGCTTTCTTT.

The rearrangement uses TRBV4-1 and TRBJ1-1, with TRBD1 matching over 11 bases. V shed 0 bases and J 6 bases; nucleotides not matched to a gene: 9. Germline V gene sequence: CDR1 MGHRA, CDR2 YSYEKL. The CDR3 has 17 amino acids. The CDR3, as DNA: TGCGCCAGCAGCCAAGATGGACAGGGGGCGTTTTTAGCTGAAGCTTTCTTT. Encoded protein: CASSQDGQGAFLAEAFF.

This rearrangement joins TRBV5-1 to TRBJ2-1; unclear D gene. The CDR3 loop spans 13 amino acids. Germline values: CDR1 SGHRS, CDR2 YFSETQ. V lost 3 bases, J lost 6 bases, and 10 bases lay in between. In DNA form, the CDR3 reads TGCGCCAGCAGCTCTCTCCAAGGCAATGAGCAGTTCTTC. Amino acid sequence: CASSSLQGNEQFF. Full variable domain (outside the CDR3, taken from reference TRBV5-1 and TRBJ2-1): KAGVTQTPRYLIKTRGQQVTLSCSPISGHRSVSWYQQTPGQGLQFLFEYFSETQRNKGNFPGRFSGRQFSNSRSEMNVSTLELGDSALYLCASSSLQGNEQFFGPGTRLTVL.

J is TRBJ2-1 and V is TRBV6-6, with TRBD2 as a possible D gene (5 bases). Germline CDR1 is MNHNY and CDR2 is SVGAGI (reference sequence). V lost 4 bases, J lost 5 bases, and 12 bases lay in between. The CDR3 has 14 residues. The CDR3 spells CASSFGRVNNEQFF. Written as DNA, the CDR3 is TGTGCCAGCAGTTTCGGGCGGGTGAACAATGAGCAGTTCTTC.

The V call is TRBV19, the J call TRBJ1-2; D may be TRBD1 (6 bases). Trimming stripped 2 bases from V and 8 bases from J, with 18 bases between. CDR1 is LNHDA, CDR2 SQIVND, per germline (reference sequence). The CDR3 contains 15 residues. CDR3 DNA sequence: TGTGCCAGTAGTATAATGTCCGGGTCCCAGGGGGGCTACACCTTC. It encodes CASSIMSGSQGGYTF.